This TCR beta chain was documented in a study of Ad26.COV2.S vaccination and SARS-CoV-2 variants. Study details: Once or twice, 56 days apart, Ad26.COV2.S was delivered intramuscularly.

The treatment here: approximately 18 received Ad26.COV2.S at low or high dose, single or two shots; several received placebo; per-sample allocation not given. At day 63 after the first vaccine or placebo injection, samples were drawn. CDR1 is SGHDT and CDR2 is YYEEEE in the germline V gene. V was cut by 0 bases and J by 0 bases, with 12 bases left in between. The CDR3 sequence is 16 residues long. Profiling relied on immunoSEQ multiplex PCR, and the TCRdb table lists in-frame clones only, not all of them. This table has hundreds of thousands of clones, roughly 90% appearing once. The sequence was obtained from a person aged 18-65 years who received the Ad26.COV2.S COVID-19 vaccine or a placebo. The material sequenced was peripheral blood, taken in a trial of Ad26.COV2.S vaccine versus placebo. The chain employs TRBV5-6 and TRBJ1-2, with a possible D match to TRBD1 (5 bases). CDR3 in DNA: TGTGCCAGCAGCTTGGGATCGGGGGGAGCTAACTATGGCTACACCTTC. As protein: CASSLGSGGANYGYTF.